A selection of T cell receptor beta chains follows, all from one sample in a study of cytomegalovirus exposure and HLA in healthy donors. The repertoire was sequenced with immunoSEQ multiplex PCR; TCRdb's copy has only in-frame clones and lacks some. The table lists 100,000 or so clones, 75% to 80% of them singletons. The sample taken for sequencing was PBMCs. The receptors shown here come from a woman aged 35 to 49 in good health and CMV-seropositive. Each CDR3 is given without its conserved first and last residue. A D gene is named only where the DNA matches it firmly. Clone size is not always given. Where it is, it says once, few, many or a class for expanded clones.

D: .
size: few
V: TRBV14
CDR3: ASSQDAWAPRGTEAF

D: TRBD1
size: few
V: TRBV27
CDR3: ASRARDRGSGNTIY

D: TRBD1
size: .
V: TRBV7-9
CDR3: ASSPTGSYEQY

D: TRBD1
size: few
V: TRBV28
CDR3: ASRWTGGDQPQH

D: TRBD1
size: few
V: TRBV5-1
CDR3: ASSFLTGGGYEQY

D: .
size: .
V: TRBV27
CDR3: ASSLSPSRGGYT

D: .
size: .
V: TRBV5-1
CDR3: ASSPAPGNGYT

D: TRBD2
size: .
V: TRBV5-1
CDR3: ASSLVAGGGTDTQY

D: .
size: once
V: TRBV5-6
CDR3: ASSSLGRGLGNTEAF

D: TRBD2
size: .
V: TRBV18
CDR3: ASSPAGEKQF

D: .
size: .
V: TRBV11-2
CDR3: ASSLRIGEKLF

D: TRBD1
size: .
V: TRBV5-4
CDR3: ASSLTGGGTEAF

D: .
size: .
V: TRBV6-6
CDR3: ASRTAYEQY

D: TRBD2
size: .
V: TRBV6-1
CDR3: ASSPGGARSYEQY

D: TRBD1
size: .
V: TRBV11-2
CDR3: ASSVDRDGYT

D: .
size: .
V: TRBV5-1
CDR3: ASSSLGGNTEAF

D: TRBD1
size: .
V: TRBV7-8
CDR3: ASSFRPGQLNYGYT

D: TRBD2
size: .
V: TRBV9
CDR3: ASSVAGGWSDTQY

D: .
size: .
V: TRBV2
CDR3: ASRVDAAKTQY

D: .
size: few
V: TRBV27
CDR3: ASVRLGGYEQY

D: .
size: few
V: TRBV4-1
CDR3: ASSQSGSETQY

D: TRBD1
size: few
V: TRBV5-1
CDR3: ASSFLRPGQGVEKLF

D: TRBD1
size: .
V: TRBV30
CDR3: AWSFWTGDYEKLF

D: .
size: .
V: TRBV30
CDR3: AWTGSGNTIY

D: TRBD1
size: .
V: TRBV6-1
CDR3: ASRTGVGYGYT

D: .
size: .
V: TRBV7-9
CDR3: ASSSRVFTTEAF

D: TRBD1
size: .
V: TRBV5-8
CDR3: ASSSWDRGEEQF

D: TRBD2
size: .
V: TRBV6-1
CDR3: ASSDGGTTSYEQY

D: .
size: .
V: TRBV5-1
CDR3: ASSLGQNYGYT

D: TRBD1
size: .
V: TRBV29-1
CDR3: SVYPGGLQNYGYT

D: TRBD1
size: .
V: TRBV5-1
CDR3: ASSSRQGVEQY

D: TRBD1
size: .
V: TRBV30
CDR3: AWRGRDRGHEQF

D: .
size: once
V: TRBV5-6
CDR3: ASSFGRVSSEAF

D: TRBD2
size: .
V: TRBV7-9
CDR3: ASTSGGADNEQF

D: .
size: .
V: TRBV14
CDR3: ASSQYGGWYTEAF

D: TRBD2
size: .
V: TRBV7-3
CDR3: ASSLGLAGRSSYNEQF

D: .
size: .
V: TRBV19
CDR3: ASSYSAVSGANVLT

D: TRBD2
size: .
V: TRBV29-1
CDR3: SGSGGDYEQY

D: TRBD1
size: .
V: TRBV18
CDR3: ASSPTVQGGNEQF

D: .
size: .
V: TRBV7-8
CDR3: ASSLGGQGVGSQH

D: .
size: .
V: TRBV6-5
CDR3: ASSIAALTGNTIY

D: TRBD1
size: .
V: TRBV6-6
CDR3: ASRGAGGDNTEAF

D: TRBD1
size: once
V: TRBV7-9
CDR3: ASSLGGQGGEQY

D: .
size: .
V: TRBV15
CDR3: ATSTYSATNEKLF

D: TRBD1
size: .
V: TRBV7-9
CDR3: ASSFRQGANEQY

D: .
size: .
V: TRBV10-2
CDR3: ASRQGNTDTQY

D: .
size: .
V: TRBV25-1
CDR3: ASSLSGGGETQY

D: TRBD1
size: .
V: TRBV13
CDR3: ASSSKDRLTSTDTQY

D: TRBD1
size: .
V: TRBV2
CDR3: ASRDRQGGNTEAF

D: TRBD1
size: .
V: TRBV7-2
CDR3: ASSGDRAGANVLT

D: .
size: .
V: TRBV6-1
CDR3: ASSEYRGSATNYGYT

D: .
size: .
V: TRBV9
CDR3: ASSVAPVMNTEAF

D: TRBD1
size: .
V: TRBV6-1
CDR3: ASSEDRFSSGANVLT

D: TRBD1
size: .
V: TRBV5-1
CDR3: ASSFRDRATGELF

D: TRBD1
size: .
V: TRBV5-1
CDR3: ASSLRTGGDSPLH